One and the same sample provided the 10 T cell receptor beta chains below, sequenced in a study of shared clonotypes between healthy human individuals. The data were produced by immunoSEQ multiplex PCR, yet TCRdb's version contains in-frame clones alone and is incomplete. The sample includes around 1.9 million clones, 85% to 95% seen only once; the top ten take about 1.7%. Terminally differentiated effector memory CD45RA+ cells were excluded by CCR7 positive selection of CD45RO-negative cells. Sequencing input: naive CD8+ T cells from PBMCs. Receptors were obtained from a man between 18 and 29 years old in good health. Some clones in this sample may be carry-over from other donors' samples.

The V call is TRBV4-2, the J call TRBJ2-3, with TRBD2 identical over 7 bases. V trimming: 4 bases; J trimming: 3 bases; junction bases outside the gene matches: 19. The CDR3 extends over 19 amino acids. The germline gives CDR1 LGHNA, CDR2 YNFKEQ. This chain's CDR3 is CASSLEGGWGGGSTDTQYF. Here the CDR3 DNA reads TGTGCCAGCAGCCTAGAGGGAGGTTGGGGTGGCGGGAGTACAGATACGCAGTATTTT.

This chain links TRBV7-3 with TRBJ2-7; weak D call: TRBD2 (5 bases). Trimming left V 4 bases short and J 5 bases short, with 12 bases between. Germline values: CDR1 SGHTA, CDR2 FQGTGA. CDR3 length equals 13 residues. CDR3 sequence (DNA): TGTGCCAGCAGCTACTCGCGGGCGCACGAGCAGTACTTC. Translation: CASSYSRAHEQYF. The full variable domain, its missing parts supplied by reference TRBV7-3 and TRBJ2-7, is GAGVSQTPSNKVTEKGKYVELRCDPISGHTALYWYRQSLGQGPEFLIYFQGTGAADDSGLPNDRFFAVRPEGSVSTLKIQRTERGDSAVYLCASSYSRAHEQYFGPGTRLTVT.

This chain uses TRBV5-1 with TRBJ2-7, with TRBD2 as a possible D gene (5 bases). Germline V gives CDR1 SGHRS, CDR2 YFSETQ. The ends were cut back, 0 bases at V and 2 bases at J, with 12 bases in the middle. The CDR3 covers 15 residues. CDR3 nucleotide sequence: TGCGCCAGCAGCTTGGGGGGAGTCATCCCCTACGAGCAGTACTTC. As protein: CASSLGGVIPYEQYF.

This CDR3 is CASSETRTTANEKLFF. CDR3 DNA: TGTGCCAGCAGCGAAACACGGACGACAGCTAATGAAAAACTGTTTTTT. The V and J genes are TRBV7-9 and TRBJ1-4; TRBD1 might be the D (5 bases). Trimming cost V 5 bases and J 3 bases, with 16 bases left between them. CDR3 size: 16 residues. Germline CDR1 reads SEHNR; CDR2 reads FQNEAQ (reference sequence).

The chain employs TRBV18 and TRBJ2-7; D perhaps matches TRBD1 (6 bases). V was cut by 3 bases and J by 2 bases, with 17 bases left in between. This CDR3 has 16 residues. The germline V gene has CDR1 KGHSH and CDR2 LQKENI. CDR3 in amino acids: CASSPDPGTRAYEQYF. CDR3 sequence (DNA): TGTGCCAGCTCACCGGATCCCGGGACAAGAGCCTACGAGCAGTACTTC.

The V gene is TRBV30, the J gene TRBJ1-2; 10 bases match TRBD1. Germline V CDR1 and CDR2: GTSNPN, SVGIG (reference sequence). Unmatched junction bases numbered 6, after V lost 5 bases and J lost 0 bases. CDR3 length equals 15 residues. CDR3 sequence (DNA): TGTGCCTGGTCAGGGACAGGGGAAACTAACTATGGCTACACCTTC. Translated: CAWSGTGETNYGYTF.

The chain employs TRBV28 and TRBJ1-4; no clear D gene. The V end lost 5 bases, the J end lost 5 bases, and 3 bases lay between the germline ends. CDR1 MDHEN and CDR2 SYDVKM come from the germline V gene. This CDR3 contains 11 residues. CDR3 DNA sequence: TGTGCCAGCAGTGTCAATGAAAAACTGTTTTTT. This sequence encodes CASSVNEKLFF.

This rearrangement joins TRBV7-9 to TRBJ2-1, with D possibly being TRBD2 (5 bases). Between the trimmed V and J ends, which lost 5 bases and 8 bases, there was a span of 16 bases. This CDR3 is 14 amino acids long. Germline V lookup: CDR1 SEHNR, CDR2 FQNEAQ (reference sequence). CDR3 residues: CASSPEGRVHEQFF. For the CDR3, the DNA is TGTGCCAGCAGCCCCGAAGGGAGAGTGCATGAGCAGTTCTTC.

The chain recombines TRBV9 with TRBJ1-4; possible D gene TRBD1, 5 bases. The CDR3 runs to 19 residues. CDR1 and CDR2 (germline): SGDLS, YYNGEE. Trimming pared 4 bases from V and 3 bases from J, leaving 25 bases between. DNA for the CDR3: TGTGCCAGCAGCACATCGGCAGGGAGGGAAGCTGCGGCTAATGAAAAACTGTTTTTT. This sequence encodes CASSTSAGREAAANEKLFF.

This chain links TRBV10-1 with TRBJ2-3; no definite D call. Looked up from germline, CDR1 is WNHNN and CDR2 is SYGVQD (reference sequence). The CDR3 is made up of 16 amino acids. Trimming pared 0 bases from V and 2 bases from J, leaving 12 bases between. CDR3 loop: CASSESPDRPTDTQYF. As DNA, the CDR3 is TGCGCCAGCAGTGAGTCACCAGACCGGCCCACAGATACGCAGTATTTT.